The following is a T cell receptor (beta chain) sequence with its context. The junction differs from germline at one of its ends, possibly a read error. The sample originates from a study of neurological immune-mediated disorders. The CDR3 covers 14 residues. Germline lookup yields CDR1 SGHRS and CDR2 YFSETQ. The time point denotes: technical triplicate 2. TCRdb passed the 5' RACE reads through MiXCR, listing each CDR3 protein once. Among about 55,000 distinct CDR3 sequences listed, approximately 25% were seen once. The specimen sequenced was PBMCs. This receptor was taken from a man aged 60 to 75 with HTLV-1-associated myelopathy (HAM/TSP). V and J are TRBV5-1 and TRBJ2-5; 10 nucleotides align to TRBD2. CDR3 nucleotide sequence: TGCGCCAGCATCTTGGGACTAGCGCAAGAGACCCAGTACTTC. It is translated as CASILGLAQETQYF.